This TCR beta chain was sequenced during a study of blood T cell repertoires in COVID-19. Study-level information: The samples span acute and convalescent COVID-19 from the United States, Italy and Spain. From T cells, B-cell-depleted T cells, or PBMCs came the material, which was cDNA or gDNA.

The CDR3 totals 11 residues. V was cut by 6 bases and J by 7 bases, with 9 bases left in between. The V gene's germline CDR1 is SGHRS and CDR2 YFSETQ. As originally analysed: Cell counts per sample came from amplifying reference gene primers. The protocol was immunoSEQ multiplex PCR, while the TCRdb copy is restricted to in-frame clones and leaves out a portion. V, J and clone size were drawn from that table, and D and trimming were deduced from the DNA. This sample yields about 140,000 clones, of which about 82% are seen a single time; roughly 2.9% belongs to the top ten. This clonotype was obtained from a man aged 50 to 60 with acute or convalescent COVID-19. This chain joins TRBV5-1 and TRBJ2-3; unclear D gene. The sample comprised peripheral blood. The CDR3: CASNLDYTQYF. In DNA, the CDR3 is TGCGCCAGCAACTTAGACTATACGCAGTATTTT.